Sequencing of this T cell receptor beta chain was carried out in a study of T cell responses to AZD1222 COVID-19 vaccine. Study information: Samples with a second dose at about 4 or about 12 weeks were pooled together.

Clones were sequenced by immunoSEQ multiplex PCR, and TCRdb holds only the in-frame ones, with some missing. The sample lists around 84,000 clones, about 90% occurring once. Only a few counts were recorded for this clone. Its matching antigen is unknown. Study-wide results and caveats: Repertoire sampling was restricted to post-peak T cell response timepoints. The sample set comprised mostly white British donors with more females, and clonal diversity was possibly underestimated. Of the AZD1222 recipients, only 5 or 6 were seropositive at baseline.

Trimming removed 6 bases from V and 8 bases from J; junction bases left unmatched: 4. Germline loops: CDR1 MGHRA, CDR2 YSYEKL. The CDR3 length is 14 residues. The receptor was isolated from an adult in good health. The sample here was peripheral blood, taken on day 0 of AZD1222 vaccination. The chain links TRBV4-1 to TRBJ2-1, with 13 nucleotides matching TRBD2. In nucleotides, the CDR3 is TGCGCCAGCAGAACTAGCGGGAGGGTCGATGAGCAGTTCTTC. Encoded protein: CASRTSGRVDEQFF.